The 24 T cell receptor beta chains in this list originate from one sample, sequenced in a study of cytomegalovirus exposure and HLA in healthy donors. PCR amplification relied on 60 Vbeta primers (plus 13 Jbeta primers). Sequenced by immunoSEQ multiplex PCR; TCRdb stores in-frame clones only, minus some. Among some 140,000 clones listed, 60% to 75% were seen once. Sequenced material: PBMCs. The receptor set was obtained from a human donor in good health.

The V call is TRBV6-6, the J call TRBJ2-2; D gene ambiguous. The V end lost 6 bases, the J end lost 5 bases, and 10 bases lay between the germline ends. CDR1 and CDR2 from the germline V gene are MNHNY and SVGAGI (reference sequence). The CDR3 consists of 13 residues. In DNA form, the CDR3 reads TGTGCCAGCAGAATAGCAACTACCGGGGAGCTGTTTTTT. Residues: CASRIATTGELFF.

This clone appeared a single time. The chain links TRBV7-8 to TRBJ2-1, with 7 bases aligning to TRBD1. V was pared by 0 bases and J by 7 bases, with 15 bases of the junction left unmatched. The germline V gene encodes CDR1 SGHVS and CDR2 FQNEAQ. There are 18 residues in the CDR3. The CDR3 sequence is CASSLAILPGGLGNEQFF. DNA for the CDR3: TGTGCCAGCAGCTTAGCTATCTTGCCAGGGGGTCTGGGGAATGAGCAGTTCTTC. Supplemented by reference TRBV7-8 and TRBJ2-1, the full variable domain reads GAGVSQSPRYKVAKRGQDVALRCDPISGHVSLFWYQQALGQGPEFLTYFQNEAQLDKSGLPSDRFFAERPEGSVSTLKIQRTQQEDSAVYLCASSLAILPGGLGNEQFFGPGTRLTVL.

The rearrangement joins TRBV7-2 to TRBJ2-3, with D possibly matching TRBD2 (6 bases). The CDR3 is 17 residues long. The germline V and J ends were trimmed by 1 base and 3 bases, with 17 bases remaining between them. Germline V gives CDR1 SGHTA, CDR2 FQGNSA. CDR3 amino acids: CASSLGSSGSGTDTQYF. The CDR3 bases are TGTGCCAGCAGCTTAGGGTCGTCCGGGAGCGGGACAGATACGCAGTATTTT.

The chain has TRBV4-1 and TRBJ2-1; a weak D match, TRBD2 (5 bases). V lost 1 base, J lost 0 bases, and 10 bases lay in between. Germline CDR1 and CDR2: MGHRA and YSYEKL. This CDR3 spans 16 amino acids. The CDR3 protein is CASSQVLGSSYNEQFF. CDR3 bases: TGCGCCAGCAGCCAAGTTTTGGGGAGCTCCTACAATGAGCAGTTCTTC.

This rearrangement joins TRBV19 to TRBJ2-3; 11 positions match TRBD2. After removal of 3 bases from V and 7 bases from J, the junction contained 9 bases not matched to a gene. This CDR3 has 16 residues. In germline, CDR1 is LNHDA, CDR2 SQIVND (reference sequence). CDR3: CASSIGTSGSFNTQYF. The DNA of the CDR3 is TGTGCCAGTAGTATTGGCACTAGCGGGAGTTTCAATACGCAGTATTTT.

The J gene is TRBJ1-2, the V gene TRBV10-3; 7 positions agree with TRBD1. Trimming at V came to 5 bases and at J to 5 bases, leaving 5 bases not matched to a gene. From germline, CDR1 is ENHRY and CDR2 SYGVKD. This CDR3 has 13 amino acids. The CDR3 spells CAISQGQIYGYTF. The CDR3 region has the DNA TGTGCCATCAGTCAGGGACAGATATATGGCTACACCTTC.

V usage is TRBV20-1 and J usage is TRBJ1-5; a possible D gene is TRBD1 (5 bases). CDR3 size: 11 residues. Germline assignment: CDR1 DFQATT and CDR2 SNEGSKA (reference sequence). Trimming cost V 6 bases and J 6 bases, with 9 bases left between them. CDR3 sequence: CSAAGGQPQHF. The CDR3 DNA follows: TGCAGTGCGGCGGGGGGTCAGCCCCAGCATTTT.

The chain employs TRBV28 and TRBJ1-3; D uncertain. Germline V gene sequence: CDR1 MDHEN, CDR2 SYDVKM. V lost 4 bases and J 0 bases, leaving 16 bases between the germline ends. The CDR3 is 17 amino acids. DNA for the CDR3: TGTGCCAGCAGTTCCACAACACGGGGTTCCTCTGGAAACACCATATATTTT. Translation gives CASSSTTRGSSGNTIYF. Using reference TRBV28 and TRBJ1-3 for the parts outside the CDR3, the full variable domain is DVKVTQSSRYLVKRTGEKVFLECVQDMDHENMFWYRQDPGLGLRLIYFSYDVKMKEKGDIPEGYSVSREKKERFSLILESASTNQTSMYLCASSSTTRGSSGNTIYFGEGSWLTVV.

In the case of this clone: One junction end does not reproduce the germline sequence, and a read error may be involved. V gene TRBV7-6 combines with J gene TRBJ2-7; 7 bases agree with TRBD1. The CDR3 length is 15 residues. The V gene's germline CDR1 is SGHVS and CDR2 FNYEAQ. CDR3 in amino acids: CASSPQGDPPYEQCF. The CDR3 DNA is TGTGCCAGCAGCCCTCAGGGGGACCCCCCCTACGAGCAGTGCTTC.

In its sample, this clone was seen a few times. The CDR3 region has the DNA TGTGCCAGCAGTCTCTATCACCCGGGACAGGGGGCTGGTCAGCCCCAGCATTTT. Translating it yields CASSLYHPGQGAGQPQHF. This chain uses TRBV28 with TRBJ1-5; 12 bases are a match to TRBD1. Losses at the gene ends were 5 bases for V and 6 bases for J; bases not matched to a gene: 14. The CDR3 has 18 residues. From germline, CDR1 is MDHEN and CDR2 SYDVKM.

This chain connects TRBV7-3 to TRBJ2-1; 8 nucleotides line up with TRBD2. The CDR3 runs to 16 residues. V shed 4 bases, J shed 5 bases, and the junction held 10 bases outside the gene matches. The germline V gene has CDR1 SGHTA and CDR2 FQGTGA. CDR3 DNA sequence: TGTGCCAGCAGCTCCTACCGCCCGGGGGGGAACAATGAGCAGTTCTTC. The encoded protein is CASSSYRPGGNNEQFF.

This chain joins TRBV11-2 and TRBJ2-1; TRBD2 agrees at 10 bases. Germline V gene data show CDR1 as SGHAT and CDR2 as FQNNGV. The V and J ends lost 5 bases and 8 bases, in that order; junction bases with no gene match: 15. The CDR3 has 17 amino acids. CDR3 region: CASSLQLAGPLSDEQFF. CDR3 DNA: TGTGCCAGCAGCCTACAACTAGCGGGACCTCTCTCGGATGAGCAGTTCTTC.

The chain is built from TRBV19 and TRBJ2-1; TRBD2 might be the D (6 bases). Germline V gene lookup returns CDR1 LNHDA and CDR2 SQIVND (reference sequence). This CDR3 has 16 residues. V dropped 4 bases and J dropped 8 bases, with 21 bases sitting between them. The CDR3 nucleotides read TGTGCCAGTAGTACCCCGCTTAGCGGCCCTAAGGATGAGCAGTTCTTC. Amino acids: CASSTPLSGPKDEQFF.

The V gene is TRBV7-3, the J gene TRBJ2-3, with D unresolved. V gave up 5 bases and J gave up 1 base, with 4 bases separating them. CDR1 is SGHTA, CDR2 FQGTGA, per germline. The CDR3 loop spans 12 amino acids. The CDR3 spells CASSPGTDTQYF. CDR3 bases: TGTGCCAGCAGCCCTGGCACAGATACGCAGTATTTT.

CDR3 DNA: TGCGCCAGCAGCTTGGCCGGGAGCCTGGCATCTTCAGCCTACAATGAGCAGTTCTTC. This encodes CASSLAGSLASSAYNEQFF. The chain links TRBV5-1 to TRBJ2-1, with D perhaps matching TRBD2 (6 bases). The CDR3 spans 19 residues. The V gene's germline CDR1 is SGHRS and CDR2 YFSETQ. V was pared by 0 bases and J by 2 bases, with 21 bases between.

CDR3 residues: CASSATTSGSHTGELFF. The CDR3, as DNA: TGTGCCAGCAGCGCCACGACTAGCGGGAGTCACACCGGGGAGCTGTTTTTT. The chain has TRBV9 and TRBJ2-2, with 12 nucleotides matching TRBD2. Germline V lookup: CDR1 SGDLS, CDR2 YYNGEE. The J segment lost 3 bases and the V segment lost 3 bases, leaving 6 bases of the junction unmatched. The CDR3 sequence is 17 residues long. The variable domain in full, with the rest retrieved from reference TRBV9 and TRBJ2-2, is DSGVTQTPKHLITATGQRVTLRCSPRSGDLSVYWYQQSLDQGLQFLIQYYNGEERAKGNILERFSAQQFPDLHSELNLSSLELGDSALYFCASSATTSGSHTGELFFGEGSRLTVL.

The rearrangement uses TRBV9 and TRBJ2-7; D unresolved. V dropped 3 bases and J dropped 5 bases, with 12 bases sitting between them. The CDR3 covers 13 residues. The V gene's germline CDR1 is SGDLS and CDR2 YYNGEE. CDR3 in amino acids: CASSAPAANEQYF. The CDR3 region has the DNA TGTGCCAGCAGCGCCCCTGCGGCCAACGAGCAGTACTTC.

A few counts support this clone. The rearrangement links TRBV6-6 to TRBJ2-2; possibly TRBD2 for D (6 bases). Germline CDR1 is MNHNY and CDR2 is SVGAGI (reference sequence). The CDR3 length is 16 residues. The germline V and J ends were trimmed by 2 bases and 5 bases, with 15 bases remaining between them. CDR3 nucleotides: TGTGCCAGCAGTTACCCGCGGGACCCTACGACCGGGGAGCTGTTTTTT. Amino acid sequence: CASSYPRDPTTGELFF.

The chain uses TRBV7-3 and TRBJ2-3; 8 bases map to TRBD2. V trimming: 5 bases; J trimming: 4 bases; junction bases outside the gene matches: 8. CDR3 length: 15 amino acids. The germline gives CDR1 SGHTA, CDR2 FQGTGA. CDR3: CASSPLAGFSDTQYF. CDR3 nucleotides: TGTGCCAGCAGCCCTTTAGCGGGATTCTCAGATACGCAGTATTTT.

V usage is TRBV15 and J usage is TRBJ2-6; D is ambiguous. CDR3 length: 16 amino acids. Trimming cost V 3 bases and J 1 base, with 10 bases left between them. CDR1 and CDR2 from the germline V gene are LNHNV and YYDKDF (reference sequence). The CDR3 is CATSSRLVSGANVLTF. The CDR3 DNA reads TGTGCCACCAGCAGCAGACTGGTTTCTGGGGCCAACGTCCTGACTTTC. The full variable domain, completed using reference TRBV15 and TRBJ2-6, is DAMVIQNPRYQVTQFGKPVTLSCSQTLNHNVMYWYQQKSSQAPKLLFHYYDKDFNNEADTPDNFQSRRPNTSFCFLDIRSPGLGDTAMYLCATSSRLVSGANVLTFGAGSRLTVL.

V is TRBV7-3 and J is TRBJ2-5; TRBD1 agrees at 10 bases. The CDR3 extends over 15 amino acids. Unmatched junction bases numbered 5, after V lost 5 bases and J lost 2 bases. Germline assignment: CDR1 SGHTA and CDR2 FQGTGA. The CDR3 loop is CASSRGTGVQETQYF. The CDR3 nucleotides read TGTGCCAGCAGCCGGGGGACAGGGGTGCAAGAGACCCAGTACTTC.

J is TRBJ2-2 and V is TRBV5-6; maybe TRBD2 (5 bases). Deletions cut 2 bases from V and 0 bases from J, with 5 bases between. CDR1 is SGHDT, CDR2 YYEEEE, per germline. The CDR3 totals 14 residues. The CDR3 loop is CASSLAANTGELFF. Written as DNA, the CDR3 is TGTGCCAGCAGCTTAGCGGCGAACACCGGGGAGCTGTTTTTT.

This clone was counted between two and nine times. This chain links TRBV7-8 with TRBJ2-4; D unresolved. V lost 5 bases and J lost 0, with 14 bases in between. The germline V gene has CDR1 SGHVS and CDR2 FQNEAQ. The CDR3 is made up of 16 amino acids. This CDR3 reads CASSPPLRIAKNIQYF. In DNA form, the CDR3 reads TGTGCCAGCAGCCCCCCCTTGCGAATAGCCAAAAACATTCAGTACTTC.

About this clone itself: A junction end diverges from the germline sequence, so it may reflect a read error. This specimen includes other DNA sequences encoding the same CDR3. V is TRBV4-3 and J is TRBJ1-3, with 8 bases that match TRBD1. The CDR3 is 18 residues long. The germline CDR1 and CDR2 sequences are LGHNA and YSLEER. The CDR3 spells CASSPVTGALTSGNTIYF. In DNA, the CDR3 is TGCGCCAGCAGCCCCGTGACAGGGGCCCTAACCTCTGGAAACACCATATATTTC.